These T cell receptor beta chains were read from a single sample in a study of shared clonotypes between healthy human individuals. Sequencing used immunoSEQ multiplex PCR; TCRdb keeps in-frame clones, though not all of them. The table has hundreds of thousands of clones, around 72% seen once. The source material was memory CD4+ T cells sorted from blood. The receptors derive from a woman aged 25 to 39 in good health. CDR3s include the opening cysteine and the closing phenylalanine or tryptophan. Each record gives: clone size, J gene, D gene, V gene, CDR3 protein, CDR3 DNA. A D gene is named only where the DNA matches it firmly. Size tells how often a clone was seen (once, few, many) or the class of an expanded clone, and some rows leave it out.

clone_size: -
j_call: TRBJ2-1
d_call: -
v_call: TRBV19
cdr3_aa: CASTQIAGNEQFF
cdr3_nt: TGTGCCAGTACCCAAATTGCGGGAAATGAGCAGTTCTTC

clone_size: -
j_call: TRBJ1-5
d_call: -
v_call: TRBV6-1
cdr3_aa: CASSPEVSNQPQHF
cdr3_nt: TGTGCCAGCAGCCCAGAGGTGAGCAATCAGCCCCAGCATTTT

clone_size: few
j_call: TRBJ1-1
d_call: -
v_call: TRBV6-6
cdr3_aa: CASSYSLQTNTEAFF
cdr3_nt: TGTGCCAGCAGTTACTCTCTCCAAACAAACACTGAAGCTTTCTTT

clone_size: -
j_call: TRBJ1-2
d_call: -
v_call: TRBV6-1
cdr3_aa: CASSVIRVGGYTF
cdr3_nt: TGTGCCAGCAGTGTAATTAGGGTCGGCGGCTACACCTTC

clone_size: -
j_call: TRBJ2-5
d_call: -
v_call: TRBV27
cdr3_aa: CASSLRDPGQETQYF
cdr3_nt: TGTGCCAGCAGCCTCCGGGACCCGGGGCAAGAGACCCAGTACTTC

clone_size: -
j_call: TRBJ2-1
d_call: TRBD2
v_call: TRBV4-2
cdr3_aa: CASSQDGTSGTYNEQFF
cdr3_nt: TGTGCCAGCAGCCAAGATGGGACTAGCGGGACCTACAATGAGCAGTTCTTC

clone_size: -
j_call: TRBJ2-1
d_call: -
v_call: TRBV7-2
cdr3_aa: CASSLDGSGAYNEQFF
cdr3_nt: TGTGCCAGCAGCTTAGATGGCTCAGGGGCCTACAATGAGCAGTTCTTC

clone_size: -
j_call: TRBJ1-5
d_call: -
v_call: TRBV19
cdr3_aa: CASSILPGRGGSNQPQHF
cdr3_nt: TGTGCCAGTAGTATTCTCCCTGGCAGGGGAGGTAGCAATCAGCCCCAGCATTTT

clone_size: few
j_call: TRBJ1-5
d_call: -
v_call: TRBV28
cdr3_aa: CASSFGGLVGNQPQHF
cdr3_nt: TGTGCCAGCAGTTTTGGGGGGCTGGTAGGCAATCAGCCCCAGCATTTT

clone_size: -
j_call: TRBJ2-7
d_call: -
v_call: TRBV30
cdr3_aa: CAWRASGPEQYF
cdr3_nt: TGTGCCTGGAGAGCTTCGGGGCCCGAGCAGTACTTC

clone_size: -
j_call: TRBJ2-5
d_call: -
v_call: TRBV18
cdr3_aa: CASSPYEGGQETQYF
cdr3_nt: TGTGCCAGCTCACCATATGAGGGGGGCCAAGAGACCCAGTACTTC

clone_size: few
j_call: TRBJ2-3
d_call: -
v_call: TRBV12-5
cdr3_aa: CASGPGGGLKSDTQYF
cdr3_nt: TGTGCTAGTGGTCCTGGAGGGGGGCTCAAATCGGATACGCAGTATTTT

clone_size: once
j_call: TRBJ2-5
d_call: -
v_call: TRBV20-1
cdr3_aa: CSASLTETQYF
cdr3_nt: TGCAGTGCTAGCCTGACGGAGACCCAGTACTTC

clone_size: once
j_call: TRBJ2-5
d_call: -
v_call: TRBV6-6
cdr3_aa: CASSYGHQETQYF
cdr3_nt: TGTGCCAGCAGTTACGGACACCAAGAGACCCAGTACTTC

clone_size: few
j_call: TRBJ2-3
d_call: TRBD1
v_call: TRBV7-2
cdr3_aa: CASSLDRADTQYF
cdr3_nt: TGTGCCAGCAGCCTAGACAGGGCAGATACGCAGTATTTT

clone_size: -
j_call: TRBJ2-6
d_call: -
v_call: TRBV18
cdr3_aa: CASSPPRRVDSGANVLTF
cdr3_nt: TGTGCCAGCTCACCACCCCGCAGGGTAGACTCTGGGGCCAACGTCCTGACTTTC

clone_size: -
j_call: TRBJ1-1
d_call: -
v_call: TRBV6-5
cdr3_aa: CASSRADMAEAFF
cdr3_nt: TGTGCCAGCAGCAGGGCCGATATGGCTGAAGCTTTCTTT

clone_size: -
j_call: TRBJ1-1
d_call: -
v_call: TRBV28
cdr3_aa: CASSLRAEAFF
cdr3_nt: TGTGCCAGCAGCCTTAGGGCTGAAGCTTTCTTT

clone_size: -
j_call: TRBJ2-3
d_call: TRBD1
v_call: TRBV29-1
cdr3_aa: CSVEGQGWDTQYF
cdr3_nt: TGCAGCGTAGAGGGACAGGGTTGGGATACGCAGTATTTT

clone_size: -
j_call: TRBJ2-1
d_call: TRBD2
v_call: TRBV28
cdr3_aa: CASTPGTSGSNEQFF
cdr3_nt: TGTGCCAGCACCCCAGGGACTAGCGGGAGCAATGAGCAGTTCTTC

clone_size: -
j_call: TRBJ1-1
d_call: TRBD1
v_call: TRBV7-8
cdr3_aa: CASSLQGAHLRTEAFF
cdr3_nt: TGTGCCAGCAGCTTACAGGGGGCGCATTTACGGACTGAAGCTTTCTTT

clone_size: -
j_call: TRBJ2-7
d_call: -
v_call: TRBV9
cdr3_aa: CASSVGLAEYEQYF
cdr3_nt: TGTGCCAGCAGCGTAGGGTTAGCGGAGTACGAGCAGTACTTC

clone_size: -
j_call: TRBJ2-5
d_call: -
v_call: TRBV29-1
cdr3_aa: CSVSWDLRQEAQYF
cdr3_nt: TGCAGCGTTTCCTGGGACTTACGTCAGGAGGCCCAGTACTTC

clone_size: many
j_call: TRBJ1-5
d_call: TRBD1
v_call: TRBV7-8
cdr3_aa: CASSLDGQGGHQPQHF
cdr3_nt: TGTGCCAGCAGCTTAGATGGGCAGGGGGGCCATCAGCCCCAGCATTTT

clone_size: -
j_call: TRBJ2-7
d_call: TRBD2
v_call: TRBV5-4
cdr3_aa: CASSSTGTSGLYEQYF
cdr3_nt: TGTGCCAGCAGCTCAACAGGGACTAGCGGACTCTACGAGCAGTACTTC

clone_size: -
j_call: TRBJ2-2
d_call: TRBD1
v_call: TRBV7-2
cdr3_aa: CASSYRGLNTGELFF
cdr3_nt: TGTGCCAGCAGCTACAGGGGGCTCAACACCGGGGAGCTGTTTTTT

clone_size: -
j_call: TRBJ2-5
d_call: TRBD2
v_call: TRBV28
cdr3_aa: CASSLGVMTSGRGQTQYF
cdr3_nt: TGTGCCAGCAGTTTAGGGGTAATGACTAGCGGGAGGGGGCAGACCCAGTACTTC

clone_size: -
j_call: TRBJ1-1
d_call: -
v_call: TRBV7-9
cdr3_aa: CASSLFPGNTEAFF
cdr3_nt: TGTGCCAGCAGCTTGTTCCCGGGTAACACTGAAGCTTTCTTT

clone_size: few
j_call: TRBJ2-2
d_call: TRBD2
v_call: TRBV2
cdr3_aa: CASREGLAGTGELFF
cdr3_nt: TGTGCCAGCAGGGAGGGACTAGCGGGAACCGGGGAGCTGTTTTTT

clone_size: once
j_call: TRBJ2-2
d_call: -
v_call: TRBV7-2
cdr3_aa: CASSLNGELFF
cdr3_nt: TGTGCCAGCAGCTTGAACGGGGAGCTGTTTTTT

clone_size: -
j_call: TRBJ1-4
d_call: -
v_call: TRBV28
cdr3_aa: CASSFGTDDATNEKLFF
cdr3_nt: TGTGCCAGCAGTTTTGGGACGGACGACGCAACTAATGAAAAACTGTTTTTT

clone_size: -
j_call: TRBJ2-2
d_call: -
v_call: TRBV4-2
cdr3_aa: CASSQKTGANTGELFF
cdr3_nt: TGTGCCAGCAGCCAAAAGACAGGCGCGAACACCGGGGAGCTGTTTTTT

clone_size: -
j_call: TRBJ1-5
d_call: TRBD1
v_call: TRBV27
cdr3_aa: CASSVRQGEGQPQHF
cdr3_nt: TGTGCCAGCAGTGTCAGACAGGGTGAAGGTCAGCCCCAGCATTTT

clone_size: once
j_call: TRBJ2-1
d_call: -
v_call: TRBV7-6
cdr3_aa: CASSGRAGLYEQFF
cdr3_nt: TGTGCCAGCAGCGGGCGGGCGGGACTTTATGAGCAGTTCTTC

clone_size: -
j_call: TRBJ1-1
d_call: -
v_call: TRBV29-1
cdr3_aa: CSARSFDTEAFF
cdr3_nt: TGCAGCGCACGATCCTTCGACACTGAAGCTTTCTTT

clone_size: -
j_call: TRBJ1-1
d_call: -
v_call: TRBV11-2
cdr3_aa: CASSLEFRLEAFF
cdr3_nt: TGTGCCAGCAGCTTAGAGTTTCGGCTAGAAGCTTTCTTT

clone_size: -
j_call: TRBJ2-2
d_call: -
v_call: TRBV25-1
cdr3_aa: CASSEVNTGELFF
cdr3_nt: TGTGCCAGCAGCGAAGTAAACACCGGGGAGCTGTTTTTT

clone_size: once
j_call: TRBJ2-1
d_call: -
v_call: TRBV7-8
cdr3_aa: CASSFSSGAEFEQFF
cdr3_nt: TGTGCCAGCAGCTTCAGTTCGGGAGCCGAATTTGAGCAGTTCTTC

clone_size: few
j_call: TRBJ1-1
d_call: -
v_call: TRBV2
cdr3_aa: CASISMAGNTEAFF
cdr3_nt: TGTGCCAGCATCTCCATGGCGGGGAACACTGAAGCTTTCTTT

clone_size: -
j_call: TRBJ2-7
d_call: TRBD1
v_call: TRBV4-1
cdr3_aa: CASSQGRDRVSEQYF
cdr3_nt: TGCGCCAGCAGCCAAGGAAGGGACAGGGTCTCCGAGCAGTACTTC

clone_size: -
j_call: TRBJ2-3
d_call: -
v_call: TRBV4-2
cdr3_aa: CASSLRDTQYF
cdr3_nt: TGTGCCAGCAGCCTGAGAGATACGCAGTATTTT

clone_size: once
j_call: TRBJ2-1
d_call: -
v_call: TRBV29-1
cdr3_aa: CSAQSSYNEQFF
cdr3_nt: TGCAGCGCACAGTCCAGCTACAATGAGCAGTTCTTC

clone_size: -
j_call: TRBJ1-1
d_call: TRBD1
v_call: TRBV28
cdr3_aa: CAINRGRRAFF
cdr3_nt: TGTGCCATCAACAGGGGGCGACGGGCTTTCTTT

clone_size: -
j_call: TRBJ2-7
d_call: TRBD1
v_call: TRBV2
cdr3_aa: CASSERQGPYEQYF
cdr3_nt: TGTGCCAGCAGTGAAAGACAGGGTCCCTACGAGCAGTACTTC

clone_size: -
j_call: TRBJ2-6
d_call: -
v_call: TRBV6-1
cdr3_aa: CASSEAPTNSGANVLTF
cdr3_nt: TGTGCCAGCAGTGAAGCGCCTACTAACTCTGGGGCCAACGTCCTGACTTTC

clone_size: many
j_call: TRBJ1-4
d_call: -
v_call: TRBV2
cdr3_aa: CASSDRKGLNEKLFF
cdr3_nt: TGTGCCAGCAGTGACAGAAAGGGCCTTAATGAAAAACTGTTTTTT

clone_size: -
j_call: TRBJ2-3
d_call: TRBD1
v_call: TRBV19
cdr3_aa: CASSTGQGTQYF
cdr3_nt: TGTGCCAGTAGCACTGGACAGGGAACGCAGTATTTT

clone_size: -
j_call: TRBJ1-1
d_call: -
v_call: TRBV2
cdr3_aa: CASTEQMETEAFF
cdr3_nt: TGTGCCAGCACCGAACAGATGGAAACTGAAGCTTTCTTT

clone_size: -
j_call: TRBJ1-2
d_call: -
v_call: TRBV11-2
cdr3_aa: CASSRPTENYGYTF
cdr3_nt: TGTGCCAGCAGCCGACCGACGGAGAACTATGGCTACACCTTC

clone_size: few
j_call: TRBJ1-2
d_call: -
v_call: TRBV5-1
cdr3_aa: CASSFDRIYGYTF
cdr3_nt: TGCGCCAGCAGCTTTGACAGGATCTATGGCTACACCTTC

clone_size: -
j_call: TRBJ2-1
d_call: -
v_call: TRBV5-1
cdr3_aa: CASKLEIGVDEQFF
cdr3_nt: TGCGCCAGCAAACTGGAAATAGGGGTCGATGAGCAGTTCTTC

clone_size: -
j_call: TRBJ1-1
d_call: -
v_call: TRBV5-6
cdr3_aa: CASSLSFSWNTEAFF
cdr3_nt: TGTGCCAGCAGCTTGTCGTTCTCATGGAACACTGAAGCTTTCTTT